This is a list of T cell receptor beta chains from one sample in a study of PD-1 blockade in classical Hodgkin lymphoma. Only in-frame clones appear in the TCRdb table, and some are missing; sequencing was by immunoSEQ multiplex PCR. The profile covers about 25,000 clones, with 80% to 85% appearing a single time and 15% to 20% taken by the ten largest. The sequenced sample was peripheral blood mononuclear cells (PBMCs), obtained before the second cycle of nivolumab. These receptors were collected from a human donor with classical Hodgkin lymphoma. CDR3s include the opening cysteine and the closing phenylalanine or tryptophan. Each record gives: V gene, clone size, J gene, D gene, CDR3 DNA, CDR3 protein. A D gene is named only where the DNA matches it firmly. Some rows mark clone size as missing; the rest say once, few, many or name a class of expanded clone.

TRBV27,-,TRBJ1-4,TRBD1,TGTGCCAGCAGTTTCTTCCCGGGACAGGGATTATCAACTAATGAAAAACTGTTTTTT,CASSFFPGQGLSTNEKLFF
TRBV19,-,TRBJ2-3,-,TGTGCCAGTAGTATAGCCCTAGGTACGCAGTATTTT,CASSIALGTQYF
TRBV27,-,TRBJ2-2,TRBD1,TGTGCCACCACGACAGGGCTTACCGGGGAGCTGTTTTTT,CATTTGLTGELFF
TRBV2,-,TRBJ2-1,-,TGTGCCAGCGTTGGGTGGGGGACTCCGGGCGATGAGCAGTTCTTC,CASVGWGTPGDEQFF
TRBV19,once,TRBJ1-3,-,TGTGCCAGTAGCCCCCAGGGAAGAAACACCATATATTTT,CASSPQGRNTIYF
TRBV10-1,-,TRBJ1-1,-,TGCGCCAGCAGTGAGTCGCAGGGGTACACTGAAGCTTTCTTT,CASSESQGYTEAFF
TRBV29-1,once,TRBJ1-2,-,TGCAGCGTTGATGGAGGGATGACTAATGGCTACACCTTC,CSVDGGMTNGYTF
TRBV19,few,TRBJ1-2,-,TGTGCCAGTAGTATCTCCGTCTATGGCTACACCTTC,CASSISVYGYTF
TRBV5-1,-,TRBJ1-3,-,TGCGCCAGCAGCTGGATGGTCGGAGGTTCTGGAAACACCATATATTTT,CASSWMVGGSGNTIYF
TRBV27,-,TRBJ1-2,-,TGTGCCAGCAGTTTATTGGAAAACTATGGCTACACCTTC,CASSLLENYGYTF
TRBV11-2,-,TRBJ2-2,TRBD1,TGTGCCAGCAGACAACTCCGGGACAGGGGGACCGGGGAGCTGTTTTTT,CASRQLRDRGTGELFF
TRBV9,-,TRBJ2-5,-,TGTGCCAGCAGCGGGTTAATTATGGGGGGGACCCAGTACTTC,CASSGLIMGGTQYF
TRBV6-5,-,TRBJ2-1,TRBD2,TGTGCCAGCAGTTACTCTCGGGGGGGCACATACAATGAGCAGTTCTTC,CASSYSRGGTYNEQFF
TRBV11-3,-,TRBJ1-2,-,TGTGCCAGCAGCTTAGGATACTATGGCTACACCTTC,CASSLGYYGYTF
TRBV5-1,-,TRBJ2-2,-,TGCGCCAGCAGATCGGGCGACGCGAACACCGGGGAGCTGTTTTTT,CASRSGDANTGELFF
TRBV18,-,TRBJ2-3,-,TGTGCCAGCTCTCGTTTCACAGATACGCAGTATTTT,CASSRFTDTQYF
TRBV7-9,-,TRBJ1-2,TRBD1,TGTGCCAGCAGCCCCACAGGGGATGGCTACACCTTC,CASSPTGDGYTF
TRBV6-4,once,TRBJ2-3,-,TGTGCCAGCAGTGACTCTATCAAGGGGGTAGGGACAGATACGCAGTATTTT,CASSDSIKGVGTDTQYF
TRBV4-1,-,TRBJ1-4,-,TGCGCCAGCAGCCTCGAACTGATGGGAGAAAAACTGTTTTTT,CASSLELMGEKLFF
TRBV5-1,-,TRBJ2-2,TRBD2,TGCGCCAGCCGGACTAGCGGGATTTCCGGGGAGCTGTTTTTT,CASRTSGISGELFF
TRBV27,-,TRBJ2-1,-,TGTGCCAGCAGTCCCCCGCCGACCCGCCCTAGCTCCTACAATGAGCAGTTCTTC,CASSPPPTRPSSYNEQFF
TRBV11-2,-,TRBJ1-1,-,TGTGCCAGCAGCTTCCGTACAGAACGGTTAAACACTGAAGCTTTCTTT,CASSFRTERLNTEAFF
TRBV6-1,-,TRBJ2-1,-,TGTGCCAGCAGTGAAGATAGTCTACTAGGGGATGAGCAGTTCTTC,CASSEDSLLGDEQFF
TRBV19,medium-sized,TRBJ1-5,TRBD1,TGTGCCAGTAGAGGGGGACAGGGCGGCAATCAGCCCCAGCATTTT,CASRGGQGGNQPQHF
TRBV11-2,-,TRBJ2-1,TRBD2,TGTGCCAGCAGCTTAGGGGCGGGAGCCAACAATGAGCAGTTCTTC,CASSLGAGANNEQFF
TRBV6-5,-,TRBJ1-1,-,TGTGCCAGCAGTTATGGACAGAACACTGAAGCTTTCTTT,CASSYGQNTEAFF
TRBV6-6,-,TRBJ1-2,-,TGTGCCAGCAGCGCGATACAGTCCCGGGGCTACACCTTC,CASSAIQSRGYTF
TRBV7-9,few,TRBJ1-5,-,TGTGCCAGCAGCTCGGGGACACTCAATCAGCCCCAGCATTTT,CASSSGTLNQPQHF
TRBV30,-,TRBJ1-5,-,TGTGCCTGGGGAAGGGCAGGTATCAGGCAGCCCCAGCATTTT,CAWGRAGIRQPQHF
TRBV19,few,TRBJ1-1,-,TGTGCCAGTAGTATTAAGGCGTTAAACACTGAAGCTTTCTTT,CASSIKALNTEAFF
TRBV4-2,-,TRBJ2-5,-,TGTGCCAGCAGCCAGAGTCTAGCGATTGACGAGACCCAGTACTTC,CASSQSLAIDETQYF
TRBV2,-,TRBJ2-3,-,TGTGCCAGCCGCCAGTTCCAGACAGATACGCAGTATTTT,CASRQFQTDTQYF
TRBV9,once,TRBJ1-1,-,TGTGCCAGCAGCGTTGGTGAGACCTCGAGCACTGAAGCTTTCTTT,CASSVGETSSTEAFF
TRBV7-9,-,TRBJ2-3,-,TGTGCCAGCAGCCCCGGGACGGATAGCACAGATACGCAGTATTTT,CASSPGTDSTDTQYF
TRBV25-1,medium-sized,TRBJ1-1,-,TGTGCCAGCCAACTCAGCTGGAACACTGAAGCTTTCTTT,CASQLSWNTEAFF
TRBV28,-,TRBJ2-7,-,TGTGCCAGCAGTTTAACCCCGTCCTCCTACGAGCAGTACTTC,CASSLTPSSYEQYF
TRBV19,-,TRBJ2-3,TRBD2,TGTGCCAGTAGTTCCAGACTAGCGGGAGGCGTGGGGGGTACAGATACGCAGTATTTT,CASSSRLAGGVGGTDTQYF
TRBV4-2,-,TRBJ2-3,TRBD2,TGTGCCAGCAGCCAAGCCCTCGGCGGGGGGGAAGGCACAGATACGCAGTATTTT,CASSQALGGGEGTDTQYF
TRBV28,-,TRBJ2-7,-,TGTGCCACCTATATCCCGGCGGGCCACGAGCAGTACTTC,CATYIPAGHEQYF
TRBV5-6,few,TRBJ1-6,-,TGTGCCAGCAGCTTGGATCATGGACCACCCCTCCACTTT,CASSLDHGPPLHF
TRBV19,-,TRBJ2-3,TRBD2,TGTGCCAGTAAACTGGGGACTAGCGGCACAGATACGCAGTATTTT,CASKLGTSGTDTQYF
TRBV28,-,TRBJ1-2,-,TGTGCCAGCACCGGGGGCTATGGCTACACCTTC,CASTGGYGYTF
TRBV7-9,-,TRBJ1-2,-,TGTGCCAGCAGCCCCGAACGGCACAACTATGGCTACACCTTC,CASSPERHNYGYTF
TRBV27,-,TRBJ1-5,-,TGTGCCCGCAGGTGGGGGGCAAACCCCAATCAGCCCCAGCATTTT,CARRWGANPNQPQHF
TRBV19,few,TRBJ1-4,-,TGTGCCAGTAGTCGAAGGTCCGTTGGGCCAGCATTTGAAAAACTGTTTTTT,CASSRRSVGPAFEKLFF
TRBV7-9,-,TRBJ2-7,-,TGTGCCAGCAGCTTATCGGCGGTGTCCTACGAGCAGTACTTC,CASSLSAVSYEQYF
TRBV6-6,-,TRBJ1-1,-,TGTGCCAGCAGTTACACCCCCGGCGGAACTGAAGCTTTCTTT,CASSYTPGGTEAFF
TRBV19,once,TRBJ2-1,TRBD2,TGTGCCAGTAGTCTTCCCTGGACTAGCGGGGAGGGTGAGCAGTTCTTC,CASSLPWTSGEGEQFF
TRBV5-8,-,TRBJ2-5,-,TGTGCCAGCAGCTTGCGGGGGCGAGAGACCCAGTACTTC,CASSLRGRETQYF
TRBV10-1,once,TRBJ2-5,-,TGCGCCAGCAGTGGCAGTGGGGAAGAGACCCAGTACTTC,CASSGSGEETQYF